This T cell receptor beta chain appears in the sequencing data of a study of neurological immune-mediated disorders. Study results and limitations: The absence of shared CDR3 amino acid sequences among expanded clones across subjects suggests private repertoires in all groups. None of the features examined (clinical or MRI) was associated with the multiple sclerosis repertoire cluster.

Template-switch 5'RACE cDNA synthesis added a 10-nucleotide unique molecular identifier. TCRdb re-derived calls from the 5' RACE reads in MiXCR, one entry per CDR3 protein. Of tens of thousands of distinct CDR3 sequences in the sample, about 3.7% were seen once. Notes on this clonotype: Its antigen remains unidentified.

The specimen was PBMCs. This clonotype originated in a man aged 35 to 55 with multiple sclerosis.

The CDR3 bases are TGTGCCAACGGGGAAGACACAGGCACAGATACGCAGTATTTT. It yields the protein CANGEDTGTDTQYF. J is TRBJ2-3 and V is TRBV6-6, with a possible D match to TRBD2 (5 bases). The CDR3 extends over 14 amino acids. V was cut by 10 bases and J by 1 base, with 15 bases left in between. Germline-derived CDR1 and CDR2 are MNHNY and SVGAGI (reference sequence).